These 7 T cell receptor beta chains originate from one sample sequenced in a study of early T cells in non-severe SARS-CoV-2 infection. TCRdb processed the 5' RACE reads anew with MiXCR; each CDR3 protein has one entry. This sample yields 50,000 to 65,000 distinct CDR3 sequences, of which roughly 12% are seen a single time; about 2.7% belongs to the top ten. The sample consisted of whole blood, taken at baseline. Every receptor here comes from an adult who was a healthcare worker with PCR-confirmed SARS-CoV-2 infection or an uninfected control (not recorded which).

The chain employs TRBV18 and TRBJ2-7; perhaps TRBD2 as D (7 bases). Trimming left V 2 bases short and J 2 bases short, with 13 bases between. CDR1 KGHSH and CDR2 LQKENI come from the germline V gene. The CDR3 spans 15 residues. The CDR3 region has the DNA TGTGCCAGCTCACCAACTAGGGGGGGAACCTACGAGCAGTACTTC. Residues: CASSPTRGGTYEQYF.

This clonotype was picked up many times. V gene TRBV11-1 combines with J gene TRBJ2-5, with D perhaps given as TRBD1 or TRBD2 (5 bases each). The V gene's germline CDR1 is SGHAT and CDR2 FQDESV (reference sequence). The CDR3 spans 16 residues. V lost 4 bases to trimming and J lost 0 bases, with 15 bases between them. The CDR3 sequence is CASSSGAVKYQETQYF. CDR3 DNA sequence: TGTGCCAGCAGCTCCGGGGCAGTCAAGTACCAAGAGACCCAGTACTTC.

The chain joins TRBV20-1 to TRBJ2-7; D gene unclear. Germline CDR1 DFQATT, CDR2 SNEGSKA (reference sequence). V lost 5 bases and J lost 3, with 11 bases in between. CDR3 size: 12 residues. This chain's CDR3 is CSAGLLDYEQYF. CDR3 sequence (DNA): TGCAGTGCTGGGCTGCTAGACTACGAGCAGTACTTC.

This clonotype came up a few times. V gene TRBV11-3 combines with J gene TRBJ2-2, with D perhaps matching TRBD1 or TRBD2 (5 bases each). Germline CDR1 SGHNT, CDR2 YENEEA. The CDR3 is made up of 17 amino acids. Trimming took 1 base from V and 4 from J, leaving 16 bases between them. CDR3 in DNA: TGTGCCAGCAGCTTAGCTGGTGTTGGGGGACCCACCGGGGAGCTGTTTTTT. It encodes CASSLAGVGGPTGELFF.

In its sample, this clonotype is medium-sized (0.01 to 0.1%). The chain uses TRBV12-3 or TRBV12-4 and TRBJ1-2; no reliable D call. V was trimmed by 5 bases and J by 5 bases, leaving 21 bases between them. CDR3 size: 16 residues. The CDR3 region has the DNA TGTGCCAGCAGTCCCCCCCGGGTCCACTCTTTTTATGGCTACACCTTC. This sequence encodes CASSPPRVHSFYGYTF.

This clonotype was seen more than once but under ten times. CDR3 DNA: TGTGCCAGCAGTGAAGGTAGACAGTCGTACTTC. Residues: CASSEGRQSYF. J is TRBJ2-4 and V is TRBV6-1, with D perhaps matching TRBD1 (5 bases). The CDR3 has 11 amino acids. V dropped 1 base and J dropped 15 bases, with 10 bases sitting between them. CDR1 is MNHNS and CDR2 is SASEGT in the germline V gene.

This clonotype was picked up a small number of times. The V and J genes are TRBV2 and TRBJ1-2, with TRBD1 as a possible D gene (5 bases). Trimming removed 5 bases at V and 6 bases at J, with 10 bases between. Per germline, CDR1 SNHLY and CDR2 FYNNEI. The CDR3 is 12 amino acids. For the CDR3, the DNA is TGTGCCAGCAGTAAGGACACGGATGGCTACACCTTC. The encoded protein is CASSKDTDGYTF.